This T cell receptor beta chain was sequenced for a study of T cell responses to AZD1222 COVID-19 vaccine. Study-wide results and limits: Spike-specific TCR breadth rose after two AZD1222 doses, and depth rose as well. Mostly white British, mostly female donors; authors suggested clonal diversity may be underestimated.

Using immunoSEQ multiplex PCR, the repertoire was profiled, and TCRdb retains in-frame clones only, with some absent. The repertoire holds 86,000 or so clones, 88% seen once, with 6.5% to 8.5% in the top ten. About this clone itself: Its cognate antigen is unknown.

The TCR originated in an adult who received the AZD1222 COVID-19 vaccine. Sample: peripheral blood, taken 28 days after the second AZD1222 dose.

As DNA, the CDR3 is TGTGCCAGCAGCTTAGGACACTTCTATGGCTACACCTTC. Translation: CASSLGHFYGYTF. The J gene is TRBJ1-2, the V gene TRBV7-8; D is ambiguous. Trimming removed 1 base from V and 4 bases from J, with 7 bases in between. CDR1 and CDR2 from the germline V gene are SGHVS and FQNEAQ. The CDR3 sequence is 13 residues long.